These 2 T cell receptor beta chains were all obtained from the same sample, sequenced in a study of T cell repertoires in cytomegalovirus infection. TCRdb re-derived calls from the reads in MiXCR, one entry per CDR3 protein. The sample consists of over 300,000 distinct CDR3 sequences, roughly a sixth of them appearing once. Sequenced sample: PBMCs. The receptors here all came from a human donor in good health (CMV status not recorded). Some clones in this sample may be carry-over from other donors' samples.

The rearrangement uses TRBV7-2 and TRBJ2-1; a weak D match, TRBD1 (5 bases). Trimming left V 4 bases short and J 7 bases short, with 17 bases between. The CDR3 runs to 15 residues. Germline V CDR1 and CDR2: SGHTA, FQGNSA. CDR3 sequence (DNA): TGTGCCAGCAGCTCTGACAGCTCGCAGAGGAATGAGCAGTTCTTC. It translates to CASSSDSSQRNEQFF.

The chain employs TRBV27 and TRBJ1-1, with D unclear. Between the trimmed V and J ends, which lost 1 base and 12 bases, there was a span of 18 bases. The CDR3 has 14 residues. Germline CDR1 and CDR2: MNHEY and SMNVEV (reference sequence). CDR3 DNA sequence: TGTGCCAGCAGTTTATTTAGTCTGGGCTTCCGCCCTTTCTTT. Translation gives CASSLFSLGFRPFF.